A selection of T cell receptor beta chains follows, all from one sample in a study of post-analysis software for immune sequencing data. One entry per CDR3 protein results from TCRdb running MiXCR on the PCR reads. The data show roughly 800,000 distinct CDR3 sequences, 53% seen once. The specimen sequenced was blood. The receptor source for this set is a girl aged 10 to 17 with multiple sclerosis. The CDR3 runs from the conserved cysteine through the conserved F or W. A D gene is named only where the DNA matches it firmly. Clone size is given for some rows only: seen once, a few or many times, or a class if the clone is expanded.

abundance,j_gene,d_gene,v_gene,CDR3nt,CDR3aa
-,TRBJ2-5,TRBD2,TRBV13,TGTGCCAGCAGCTTTATTCAAGGACTAGCAGAACAAGAGACCCAGTACTTC,CASSFIQGLAEQETQYF
-,TRBJ2-5,-,TRBV12-3/TRBV12-4,TGTGCCAGCAGTACCAGGGTACAAGAGACCCAGTACTTC,CASSTRVQETQYF
-,TRBJ1-5,-,TRBV7-6,TGTGCCAGCAGCCCCGGGCCGCTCACGTATCAGCCCCAGCATTTT,CASSPGPLTYQPQHF
few,TRBJ2-4,TRBD1,TRBV28,TGTGCCAGCAGTTCTGCCGGGACAGATGACATTCAGTACTTC,CASSSAGTDDIQYF
-,TRBJ2-7,TRBD1,TRBV5-1,TGCGCCGGCAGCTTAAATTTTGCCGGGACAGGGGTGAACGAGCAGTACTTC,CAGSLNFAGTGVNEQYF
few,TRBJ2-2,TRBD2,TRBV5-1,TGCGCCAGCAGCTTGGCCCTAGCGGGCACCGGGGAGCTGTTTTTT,CASSLALAGTGELFF
few,TRBJ1-2,TRBD1,TRBV29-1,TGCAGCTGTAGGGACAGAGATAACTATGGCTACACCTTC,CSCRDRDNYGYTF
few,TRBJ1-2,-,TRBV29-1,TGCAGCGTCTCTGACAGTTACAACACCTTC,CSVSDSYNTF
many,TRBJ2-7,-,TRBV7-8,TGTGCCAGCAGCTCGCTATTTTTGGGGTCCTACGAGCAGTACTTC,CASSSLFLGSYEQYF
few,TRBJ2-7,-,TRBV6-6,TGTGCCAGCAGTCCCGGAAGATACGAGCAGTACTTC,CASSPGRYEQYF
few,TRBJ2-3,TRBD2,TRBV20-1,TGCAGTGCTATCGGGACTAGCGGGTTTACAGATACGCAGTATTTT,CSAIGTSGFTDTQYF
once,TRBJ2-1,TRBD1,TRBV5-1,TGCGCCAGCAGCTTTATGGGGACAGCCAACAATGAGCAGTTCTTC,CASSFMGTANNEQFF
few,TRBJ1-4,-,TRBV5-6,TGTGCCAGCGCTTGGGGTAGTAATGAAAAACTGTTTTTT,CASAWGSNEKLFF
-,TRBJ2-6,-,TRBV5-1,TGCGCCAGCAGCTTGGAACAGTTCTCTGGGGCCAACGTCCTGACTTTC,CASSLEQFSGANVLTF
-,TRBJ2-1,-,TRBV2,TGTGCCAGCAGTGGACGGGACGGGAGAAATTACAATGAGCAGTTCTTC,CASSGRDGRNYNEQFF
-,TRBJ1-2,TRBD1,TRBV7-3,TGTGCCAGCAGCGCGGACAGGAACTATGGCTACACCTTC,CASSADRNYGYTF
-,TRBJ2-5,-,TRBV3-1,TGTGCCAGCAGCCAAGAGGGGGTGAGGGTAAGGCAAGAGACCCAGTACTTC,CASSQEGVRVRQETQYF
-,TRBJ2-5,TRBD2,TRBV10-3,TGTGCCACCAGGGTGGGAAGCGGGAGGTCGCAAGAGACCCAGTACTTC,CATRVGSGRSQETQYF
-,TRBJ2-3,-,TRBV6-1,TGTGCCAGCAATCTGGGCGCCACAGATACGCAGTATTTT,CASNLGATDTQYF
-,TRBJ2-5,TRBD2,TRBV12-5,TGTGCTAGTAGTTTGGGGATTAATAGCGGGGGGGCCCCAGAGACCCAGTACTTC,CASSLGINSGGAPETQYF
once,TRBJ2-5,TRBD2,TRBV5-5,TGTGCCAGCAGCTCCTCAGCGGGGCAAGAGACCCAGTACTTC,CASSSSAGQETQYF
-,TRBJ1-1,-,TRBV29-1,TGCAGCGTTGAATATGGGTACACTGAAGCTTTCTTT,CSVEYGYTEAFF
-,TRBJ2-1,-,TRBV10-3,TGTGCCATCAGTTCCGGGGGCCGGAATGAGCAGTTCTTC,CAISSGGRNEQFF
-,TRBJ2-7,-,TRBV7-8,TGTGCCAGCAGCTTAGACACAGTAGCTGGCGAGCAGTACTTC,CASSLDTVAGEQYF
-,TRBJ2-7,TRBD2,TRBV12-3/TRBV12-4,TGTGCCAGCAGTCCTGGGGGGGGTTGGTTCGAGCAGTACTTC,CASSPGGGWFEQYF
-,TRBJ2-7,-,TRBV4-1,TGCGCCAGCAGCCAACCCGCAGGGACGAAGTTCTACGAGCAGTACTTC,CASSQPAGTKFYEQYF
-,TRBJ2-7,-,TRBV9,TGTGCCAGCAGCACTGGGGACACCGAACTCTACGAGCAGTACTTC,CASSTGDTELYEQYF
many,TRBJ2-7,-,TRBV5-1,TGCGCCAGCAGCTTGGATGGAGGGGAGCAGTACTTC,CASSLDGGEQYF
-,TRBJ1-1,-,TRBV7-8,TGTGCCAGCAGCTCGCCAAGCTTTGAAGCTTTCTTT,CASSSPSFEAFF
few,TRBJ2-4,-,TRBV5-5,TGTGCCAGCAGCGCGTTCCTTGGGGCAAACATTCAGTACTTC,CASSAFLGANIQYF
few,TRBJ2-7,-,TRBV7-7,TGTGCTAGCAGCTTAGAGGAGGGCCCCTACGAGCAGTACTTC,CASSLEEGPYEQYF
-,TRBJ2-5,TRBD2,TRBV5-1,TGCGCCAGCAGCTTGGATACGGGGGGACAAGAGACCCAGTACTTC,CASSLDTGGQETQYF
-,TRBJ2-1,TRBD2,TRBV6-5,TGTGCCAGCAGCTACCAGAGGCTAGCGGGTACCAATAAGCAGTTCTTC,CASSYQRLAGTNKQFF
-,TRBJ1-2,TRBD1,TRBV6-1,TGTGCCAGCAGTGACCGGGGGACAGGGGGCGCAGACTATGGCTACACCTTC,CASSDRGTGGADYGYTF
-,TRBJ2-3,TRBD2,TRBV15,TGTGCCACCAGCAGAGGCGGGAGTACAGATACGCAGTATTTT,CATSRGGSTDTQYF
-,TRBJ2-1,TRBD1,TRBV6-6,TGTGCCAGCAGTTCACAGGGGAATTCCTACAATGAGCAGTTCTTC,CASSSQGNSYNEQFF
-,TRBJ2-3,TRBD2,TRBV5-1,TGCGCCAGCAGCTCGGGGACTAGCAGCCCCCTGGATACGCAGTATTTT,CASSSGTSSPLDTQYF
-,TRBJ2-1,TRBD2,TRBV10-3,TGTGCCAGTACCGGGACTAGCGGCCTTTACAATGAGCAGTTCTTC,CASTGTSGLYNEQFF
-,TRBJ2-7,-,TRBV20-1,TGCAGTGCTGGAGGCTATTCCTACGAGCAGTACTTC,CSAGGYSYEQYF
few,TRBJ2-3,TRBD2,TRBV27,TGTGCCAGCAGTTCCCCAGCGGGGCCAACAGATACGCAGTATTTT,CASSSPAGPTDTQYF
-,TRBJ2-1,TRBD2,TRBV20-1,TGCAGTGCTAGTAGTCCGCGGGAGACCCAGTTCTTC,CSASSPRETQFF
-,TRBJ2-7,-,TRBV20-1,TGCAGTGCTAGAGACAGGGCGACAAGCTCCTACGAGCAGTACTTC,CSARDRATSSYEQYF